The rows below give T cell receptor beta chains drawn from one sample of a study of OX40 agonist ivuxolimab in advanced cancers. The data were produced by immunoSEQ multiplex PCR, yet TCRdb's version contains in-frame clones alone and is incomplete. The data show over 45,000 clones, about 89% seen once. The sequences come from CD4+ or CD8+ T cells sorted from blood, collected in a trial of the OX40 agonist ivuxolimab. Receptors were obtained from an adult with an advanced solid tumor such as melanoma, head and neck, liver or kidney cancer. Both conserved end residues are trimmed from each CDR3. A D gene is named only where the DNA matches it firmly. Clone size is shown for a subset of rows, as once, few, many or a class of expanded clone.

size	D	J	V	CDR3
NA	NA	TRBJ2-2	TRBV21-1	ASSKEGLTGELF
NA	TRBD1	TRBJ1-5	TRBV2	ASSEGDRDRQPQH
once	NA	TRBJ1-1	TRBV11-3	ASSSGGAGSSEAF
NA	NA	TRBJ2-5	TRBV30	AWSPGYQETQY
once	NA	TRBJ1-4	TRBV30	AWSQGAEKLF
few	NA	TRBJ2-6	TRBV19	ASSIGSGANVLT
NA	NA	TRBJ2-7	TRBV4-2	ASSQEDSSYEQY
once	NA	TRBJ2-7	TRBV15	ATSRLNSESEQY
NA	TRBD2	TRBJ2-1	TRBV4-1	ASSQVGGRAYNEQF
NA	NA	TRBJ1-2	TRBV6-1	ASSEAGGAYGYT
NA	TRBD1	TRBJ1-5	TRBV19	ASSIGRGGRNQPQH
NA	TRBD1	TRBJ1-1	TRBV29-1	SAGTGGNTEAF
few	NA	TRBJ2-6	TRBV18	ASSNSEPAANVLT
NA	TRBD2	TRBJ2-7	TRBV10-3	AISESSGGISYEQY
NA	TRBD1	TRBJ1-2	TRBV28	ASSSGQGANYGYT
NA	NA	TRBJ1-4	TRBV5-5	ASILSPIATNEKLF
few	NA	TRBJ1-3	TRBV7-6	ASSLGQYSGNTIY
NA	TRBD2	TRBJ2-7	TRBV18	ASGSGSRYEQY
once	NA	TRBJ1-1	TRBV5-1	ASSFQGNTEAF
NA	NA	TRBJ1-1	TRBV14	ASSQRVIGGRMNTEAF
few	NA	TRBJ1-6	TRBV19	ASRRGDSPLH
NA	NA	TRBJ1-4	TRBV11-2	ASSFWGGNEKLF
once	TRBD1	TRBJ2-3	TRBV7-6	ASSRQGAGTDTQY
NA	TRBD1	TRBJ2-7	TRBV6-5	ASSFDRGPYEQY
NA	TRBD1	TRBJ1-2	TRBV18	ASSGQGKAGYT
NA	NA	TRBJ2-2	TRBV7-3	ASSPMSSTGELF